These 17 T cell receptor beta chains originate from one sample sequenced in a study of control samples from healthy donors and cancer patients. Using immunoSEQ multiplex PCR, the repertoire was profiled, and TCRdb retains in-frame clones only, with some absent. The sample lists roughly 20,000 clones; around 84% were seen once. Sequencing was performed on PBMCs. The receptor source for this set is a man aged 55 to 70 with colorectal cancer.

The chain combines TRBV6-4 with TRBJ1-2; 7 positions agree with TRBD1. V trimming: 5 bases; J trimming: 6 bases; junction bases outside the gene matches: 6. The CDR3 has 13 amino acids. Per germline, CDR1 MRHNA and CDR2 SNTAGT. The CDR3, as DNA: TGTGCCAGCAGTAAAGGGGGCAAGGATGGCTACACCTTC. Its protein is CASSKGGKDGYTF.

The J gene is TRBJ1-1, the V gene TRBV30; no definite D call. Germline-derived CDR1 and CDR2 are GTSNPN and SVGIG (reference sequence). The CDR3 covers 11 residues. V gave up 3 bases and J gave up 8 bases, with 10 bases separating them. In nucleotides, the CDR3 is TGTGCCTGGAGAAAGGAGTTAGAAGCTTTCTTT. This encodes CAWRKELEAFF.

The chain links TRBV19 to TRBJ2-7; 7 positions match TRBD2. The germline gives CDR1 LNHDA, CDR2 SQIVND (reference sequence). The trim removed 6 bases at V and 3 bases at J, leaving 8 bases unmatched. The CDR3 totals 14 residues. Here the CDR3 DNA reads TGTGCCAGTAGCGCTCTTTGGGGGGGCTACGAGCAGTACTTC. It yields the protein CASSALWGGYEQYF.

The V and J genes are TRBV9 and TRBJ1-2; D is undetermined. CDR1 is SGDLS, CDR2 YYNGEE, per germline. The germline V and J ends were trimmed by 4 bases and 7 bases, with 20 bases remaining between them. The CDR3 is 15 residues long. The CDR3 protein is CASSSIHTLVSGYTF. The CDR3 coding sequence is TGTGCCAGCAGCTCGATCCACACACTGGTTTCTGGCTACACCTTC.

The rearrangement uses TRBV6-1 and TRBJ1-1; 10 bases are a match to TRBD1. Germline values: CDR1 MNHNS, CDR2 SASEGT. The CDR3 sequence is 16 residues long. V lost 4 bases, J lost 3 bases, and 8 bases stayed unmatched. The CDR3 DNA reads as TGTGCCAGCAGTGTAAGACAGGGGGCTGGGGACACTGAAGCTTTCTTT. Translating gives CASSVRQGAGDTEAFF.

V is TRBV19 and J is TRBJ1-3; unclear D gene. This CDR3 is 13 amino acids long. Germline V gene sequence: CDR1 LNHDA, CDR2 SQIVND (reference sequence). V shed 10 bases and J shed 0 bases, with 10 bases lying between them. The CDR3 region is CATPSYSGNTIYF. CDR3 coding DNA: TGTGCCACCCCGAGTTACTCTGGAAACACCATATATTTT.

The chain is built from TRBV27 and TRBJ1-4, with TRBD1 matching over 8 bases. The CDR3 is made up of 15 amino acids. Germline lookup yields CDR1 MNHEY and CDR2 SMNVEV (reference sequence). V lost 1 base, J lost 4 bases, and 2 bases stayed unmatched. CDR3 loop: CASSLWGQVNEKLFF. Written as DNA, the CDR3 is TGTGCCAGCAGTTTATGGGGACAGGTTAATGAAAAACTGTTTTTT.

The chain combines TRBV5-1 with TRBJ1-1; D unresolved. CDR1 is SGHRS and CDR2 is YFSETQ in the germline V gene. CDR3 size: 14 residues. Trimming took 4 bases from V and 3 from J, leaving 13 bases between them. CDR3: CASSRDTTHTEAFF. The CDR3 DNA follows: TGCGCCAGCAGCCGAGACACCACTCACACTGAAGCTTTCTTT.

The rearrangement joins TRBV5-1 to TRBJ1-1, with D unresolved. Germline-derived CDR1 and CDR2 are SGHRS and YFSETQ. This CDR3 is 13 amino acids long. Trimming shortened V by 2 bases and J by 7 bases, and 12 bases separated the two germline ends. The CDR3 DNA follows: TGCGCCAGCAGCTTATTACCTGAAGGTGAAGCTTTCTTT. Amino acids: CASSLLPEGEAFF.

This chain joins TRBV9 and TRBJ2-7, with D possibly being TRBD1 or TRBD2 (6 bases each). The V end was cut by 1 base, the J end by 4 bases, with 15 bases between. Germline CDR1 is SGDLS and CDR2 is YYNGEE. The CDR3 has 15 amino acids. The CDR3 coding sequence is TGTGCCAGCAGCGTACTTGGGGGCGCGGGATACGAGCAGTACTTC. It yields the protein CASSVLGGAGYEQYF.

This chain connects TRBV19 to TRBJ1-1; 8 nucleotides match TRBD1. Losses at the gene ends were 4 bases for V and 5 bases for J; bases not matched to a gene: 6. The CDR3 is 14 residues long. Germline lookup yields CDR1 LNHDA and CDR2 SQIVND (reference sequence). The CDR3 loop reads CASSTFTGGTEAFF. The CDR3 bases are TGTGCCAGTAGTACCTTTACAGGGGGGACTGAAGCTTTCTTT.

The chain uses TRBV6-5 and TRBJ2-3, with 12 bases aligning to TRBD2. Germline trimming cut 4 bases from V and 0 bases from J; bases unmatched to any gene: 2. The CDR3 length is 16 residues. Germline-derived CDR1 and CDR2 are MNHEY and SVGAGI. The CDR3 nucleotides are TGTGCCAGCAGTTGGACTAGCGGGGTGAGCACAGATACGCAGTATTTT. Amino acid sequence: CASSWTSGVSTDTQYF.

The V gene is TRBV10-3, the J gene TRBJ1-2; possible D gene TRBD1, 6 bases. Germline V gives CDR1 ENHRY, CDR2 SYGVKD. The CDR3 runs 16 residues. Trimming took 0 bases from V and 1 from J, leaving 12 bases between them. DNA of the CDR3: TGTGCCATCAGTGAGTCGAGGGACAATATTAACTATGGCTACACCTTC. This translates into CAISESRDNINYGYTF.

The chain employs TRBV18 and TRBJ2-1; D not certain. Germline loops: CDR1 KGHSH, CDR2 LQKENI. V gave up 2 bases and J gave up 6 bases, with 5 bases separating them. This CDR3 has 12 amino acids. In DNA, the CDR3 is TGTGCCAGCTCACCAAACAGCAATGAGCAGTTCTTC. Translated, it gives CASSPNSNEQFF.

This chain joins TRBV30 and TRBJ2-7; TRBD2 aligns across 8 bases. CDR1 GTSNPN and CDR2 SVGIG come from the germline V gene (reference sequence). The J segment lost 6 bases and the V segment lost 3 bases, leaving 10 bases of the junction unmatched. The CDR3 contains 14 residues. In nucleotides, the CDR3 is TGTGCCTGGAGGCCCCCCGGGACTAGGAGCGAGCAGTACTTC. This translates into CAWRPPGTRSEQYF.

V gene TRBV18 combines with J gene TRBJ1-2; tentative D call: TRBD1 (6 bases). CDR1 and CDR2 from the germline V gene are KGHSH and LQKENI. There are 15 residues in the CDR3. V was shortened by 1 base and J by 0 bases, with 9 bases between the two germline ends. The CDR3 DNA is TGTGCCAGCTCACCACAGGGGGGTACTAACTATGGCTACACCTTC. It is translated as CASSPQGGTNYGYTF. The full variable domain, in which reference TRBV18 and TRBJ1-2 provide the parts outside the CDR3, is NAGVMQNPRHLVRRRGQEARLRCSPMKGHSHVYWYRQLPEEGLKFMVYLQKENIIDESGMPKERFSAEFPKEGPSILRIQQVVRGDSAAYFCASSPQGGTNYGYTFGSGTRLTVV.

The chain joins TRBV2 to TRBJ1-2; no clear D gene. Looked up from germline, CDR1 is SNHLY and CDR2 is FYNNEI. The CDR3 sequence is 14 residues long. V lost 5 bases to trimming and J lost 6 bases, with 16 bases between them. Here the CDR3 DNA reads TGTGCCAGCAGTCTCTCCGGACCCTCCGATGGCTACACCTTC. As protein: CASSLSGPSDGYTF.